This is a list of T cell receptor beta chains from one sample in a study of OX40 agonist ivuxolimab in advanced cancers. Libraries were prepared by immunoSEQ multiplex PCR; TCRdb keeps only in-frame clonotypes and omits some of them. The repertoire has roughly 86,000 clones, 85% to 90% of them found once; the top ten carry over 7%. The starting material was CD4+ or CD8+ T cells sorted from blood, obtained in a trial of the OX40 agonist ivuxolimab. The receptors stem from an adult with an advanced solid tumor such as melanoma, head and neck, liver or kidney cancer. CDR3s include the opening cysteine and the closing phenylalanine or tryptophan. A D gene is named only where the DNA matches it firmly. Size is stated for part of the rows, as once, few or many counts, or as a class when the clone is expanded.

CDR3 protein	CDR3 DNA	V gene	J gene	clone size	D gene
CAWSVGGGYEQFF	TGTGCCTGGAGTGTAGGGGGGGGTTATGAGCAGTTCTTC	TRBV30	TRBJ2-1	-	-
CASSLRGYSFNGEQFF	TGTGCCAGCAGCCTCAGGGGGTATAGTTTTAATGGTGAGCAGTTCTTC	TRBV9	TRBJ2-1	once	TRBD1
CASSIIAGGGYEQYF	TGTGCCAGTAGTATTATTGCGGGGGGTGGCTACGAGCAGTACTTC	TRBV19	TRBJ2-7	many	TRBD2
CASSWQGPRNTEAFF	TGTGCCAGCAGTTGGCAGGGTCCTAGGAACACTGAAGCTTTCTTT	TRBV6-5	TRBJ1-1	-	-
CASSLGSAYSGANVLTF	TGTGCCAGCAGCTTGGGGTCAGCCTACTCTGGGGCCAACGTCCTGACTTTC	TRBV5-6	TRBJ2-6	-	-
CSVSGGREAFF	TGCAGCGTGTCGGGGGGTCGGGAAGCTTTCTTT	TRBV29-1	TRBJ1-1	-	-
CASSFSLAGDSYEQYF	TGTGCCAGCAGCTTTTCACTAGCGGGAGACTCCTACGAGCAGTACTTC	TRBV7-9	TRBJ2-7	-	TRBD2
CASSQVDNEQFF	TGCGCCAGCAGCCAAGTTGACAATGAGCAGTTCTTC	TRBV4-1	TRBJ2-1	-	-
CASSGRLARGRETQYF	TGTGCCAGCAGTGGACGACTAGCACGGGGGAGAGAGACCCAGTACTTC	TRBV27	TRBJ2-5	-	TRBD2
CASSLVGGGNGYTF	TGTGCCAGCAGCTTAGTCGGAGGGGGAAATGGCTACACCTTC	TRBV7-9	TRBJ1-2	-	-
CASSNGGSGANVLTF	TGTGCCAGCAGCAATGGCGGTTCTGGGGCCAACGTCCTGACTTTC	TRBV21-1	TRBJ2-6	-	-
CASSSFQGAGANVLTF	TGTGCCAGCAGTTCCTTCCAGGGTGCCGGGGCCAACGTCCTGACTTTC	TRBV28	TRBJ2-6	-	-
CASSSDRYEQYF	TGTGCCAGCAGCTCGGACAGATACGAGCAGTACTTC	TRBV11-1	TRBJ2-7	-	-
CASSLAKKTAAYEQYF	TGTGCCAGCAGTTTGGCAAAGAAGACAGCTGCCTACGAGCAGTACTTC	TRBV27	TRBJ2-7	-	-
CASSQGTGGRTEAFF	TGCGCCAGCAGCCAAGGGACGGGGGGGCGCACTGAAGCTTTCTTT	TRBV4-1	TRBJ1-1	-	-
CAWSDPGTGNYGYTF	TGTGCCTGGAGTGACCCTGGGACAGGGAACTATGGCTACACCTTC	TRBV30	TRBJ1-2	-	TRBD1
CASSHGGAYEQYF	TGTGCCAGTAGTCACGGAGGGGCCTACGAGCAGTACTTC	TRBV19	TRBJ2-7	-	-
CATLTAGNTIYF	TGTGCCACCCTGACAGCTGGAAACACCATATATTTT	TRBV19	TRBJ1-3	-	-
CASSYRGTYEQYF	TGTGCCAGCAGCTACAGGGGAACCTACGAGCAGTACTTC	TRBV5-4	TRBJ2-7	-	TRBD1
CASSLGIGGTNEKLFF	TGCGCCAGCAGCTTGGGCATCGGGGGAACTAATGAAAAACTGTTTTTT	TRBV5-1	TRBJ1-4	-	-
CASSLVAGAYNEQFF	TGTGCCAGCAGCTTAGTGGCGGGAGCCTACAATGAGCAGTTCTTC	TRBV7-2	TRBJ2-1	few	TRBD2
CSVEVRGSYEQYF	TGCAGCGTTGAGGTCAGGGGGTCCTACGAGCAGTACTTC	TRBV29-1	TRBJ2-7	once	TRBD1
CASGTGGGTEAFF	TGTGCCAGCGGGACAGGGGGCGGCACTGAAGCTTTCTTT	TRBV7-9	TRBJ1-1	-	TRBD1
CASSYLGGDEQFF	TGTGCCAGCAGTTACCTAGGAGGTGATGAGCAGTTCTTC	TRBV6-6	TRBJ2-1	-	-
CASSSPGTLYEQYF	TGTGCCAGCAGCTCCCCGGGGACTCTATACGAGCAGTACTTC	TRBV28	TRBJ2-7	-	-
CASSRGAVGPPNTEAFF	TGTGCCAGCAGCCGCGGGGCGGTTGGACCCCCCAACACTGAAGCTTTCTTT	TRBV11-3	TRBJ1-1	-	-
CASSQGGLAATYEQYF	TGCGCCAGCAGCCAAGGGGGGCTAGCGGCCACCTACGAGCAGTACTTC	TRBV4-1	TRBJ2-7	-	-
CASSMGRGSYEQYF	TGTGCCAGTAGTATGGGGAGGGGCTCCTACGAGCAGTACTTC	TRBV19	TRBJ2-7	-	TRBD2
CASRAGTGSYEQYF	TGTGCCAGCAGGGCCGGGACAGGGTCCTACGAGCAGTACTTC	TRBV2	TRBJ2-7	-	TRBD1
CSAGTSGRIGNYEQYF	TGCAGCGCCGGGACTAGCGGGAGAATTGGTAATTACGAGCAGTACTTC	TRBV29-1	TRBJ2-7	-	TRBD2
CASGLSSGTGDTGELFF	TGTGCTAGTGGCCTCTCCTCCGGGACAGGGGACACCGGGGAGCTGTTTTTT	TRBV12-5	TRBJ2-2	-	TRBD1
CASSLLAGGPSSYNEQFF	TGTGCCAGCAGCTTATTAGCGGGAGGCCCGAGCTCCTACAATGAGCAGTTCTTC	TRBV7-6	TRBJ2-1	-	TRBD2
CASNTIGTDNEQFF	TGTGCCAGCAACACGATCGGGACTGACAATGAGCAGTTCTTC	TRBV5-4	TRBJ2-1	-	-
CAWSGQGHEQYF	TGTGCCTGGAGTGGACAGGGCCACGAGCAGTACTTC	TRBV30	TRBJ2-7	-	TRBD1
CSVPGTSWETQYF	TGCAGCGTCCCCGGGACTAGCTGGGAGACCCAGTACTTC	TRBV29-1	TRBJ2-5	once	TRBD2
CASSLDPSPGANVLTF	TGCGCCAGCAGCTTGGACCCCTCACCTGGGGCCAACGTCCTGACTTTC	TRBV5-1	TRBJ2-6	-	-
CASRFVGTDTQYF	TGTGCCAGCAGATTCGTCGGCACAGATACGCAGTATTTT	TRBV2	TRBJ2-3	once	-
CASSSLQDYEQYF	TGTGCCAGCAGCTCCCTTCAAGATTACGAGCAGTACTTC	TRBV7-9	TRBJ2-7	-	-
CATRVGTYNEQFF	TGTGCCACCAGGGTTGGAACCTACAATGAGCAGTTCTTC	TRBV10-3	TRBJ2-1	once	-
CASSSSGYEQYF	TGTGCCAGCAGCTCCAGTGGCTACGAGCAGTACTTC	TRBV11-3	TRBJ2-7	-	-